Shown below are 17 T cell receptor beta chains from a single sample sequenced in a study of blood T cell repertoires in COVID-19. TCRdb's copy holds only in-frame clones and misses some; the assay was immunoSEQ multiplex PCR. The sample holds 400,000 or so clones, less than 95% seen once. Sequencing was performed on PBMCs or T cells enriched from blood (not recorded which). The receptors were gathered from a man younger than 35 who had recovered from COVID-19.

This clone was seen once. This chain links TRBV28 with TRBJ1-4, with TRBD1 matching 7 bases. The V segment lost 7 bases and the J segment 7 bases; nucleotides outside the gene matches: 9. The CDR3 runs to 14 residues. From germline, CDR1 is MDHEN and CDR2 SYDVKM. The CDR3 sequence: CASNVRQGSEKLFF. In DNA, the CDR3 is TGTGCCAGCAACGTACGACAGGGTAGTGAAAAACTGTTTTTT.

The chain uses TRBV10-3 and TRBJ1-6, with D perhaps matching TRBD1 (5 bases). The V and J ends lost 2 bases and 9 bases respectively, with 5 bases between them. The CDR3 contains 12 residues. From germline, CDR1 is ENHRY and CDR2 SYGVKD. In DNA form, the CDR3 reads TGTGCCATCAGTGAGACAGGTTCACCCCTCCACTTT. It translates to CAISETGSPLHF.

This clone was recorded only once. The genes are TRBV7-2 and TRBJ1-2; no reliable D call. Trimming stripped 6 bases from V and 7 bases from J, with 15 bases between. The CDR3 is 13 residues long. Germline V CDR1 and CDR2: SGHTA, FQGNSA. The CDR3 nucleotides are TGTGCCAGCAGTTTGCGGGGTACGGGTGGCTACACCTTC. The encoded protein is CASSLRGTGGYTF.

The CDR3 DNA reads TGCGCCAGCAGTCAATCACAGTCGGAAAATTCACCCCTCCACTTT. Amino acids: CASSQSQSENSPLHF. The gene calls are TRBV23-1 and TRBJ1-6; D call uncertain. TRBV23-1 is annotated as an ORF whose role is uncertain. V was shortened by 0 bases and J by 7 bases, with 10 bases between the two germline ends. The CDR3 length is 15 residues.

This sequence joins TRBV3-1 (or the pseudogene TRBV3-2) and TRBJ1-1, with D perhaps matching TRBD1 (5 bases). V gave up 2 bases and J gave up 0 bases, with 13 bases separating them. Germline CDR1 is LGHDT and CDR2 is YNNKEL (reference sequence). This CDR3 spans 16 amino acids. The CDR3 bases are TGTGCCAGCAGCCAAAGGGGAGGCAGACTGAACACTGAAGCTTTCTTT. It is translated as CASSQRGGRLNTEAFF.

The chain is built from TRBV9 and TRBJ1-2; maybe TRBD1 (5 bases). V lost 1 base to trimming and J lost 0 bases, with 13 bases between them. The CDR3 extends over 16 amino acids. In germline, CDR1 is SGDLS, CDR2 YYNGEE. CDR3 region: CASSVMQETANYGYTF. In DNA form, the CDR3 reads TGTGCCAGCAGCGTAATGCAGGAGACAGCTAACTATGGCTACACCTTC. The variable domain in full, with the rest retrieved from reference TRBV9 and TRBJ1-2, is DSGVTQTPKHLITATGQRVTLRCSPRSGDLSVYWYQQSLDQGLQFLIQYYNGEERAKGNILERFSAQQFPDLHSELNLSSLELGDSALYFCASSVMQETANYGYTFGSGTRLTVV.

The chain uses TRBV6-5 and TRBJ2-7; a weak D match, TRBD1 (6 bases). The CDR3 length is 14 residues. Deletions cut 7 bases from V and 9 bases from J, with 22 bases between. Germline-derived CDR1 and CDR2 are MNHEY and SVGAGI. CDR3 DNA: TGTGCCAGCACCGCACAACTGACAGGTCTCGCGCAGTACTTC. Translating it yields CASTAQLTGLAQYF.

V gene TRBV6-5 combines with J gene TRBJ1-2; D unclear. The V and J ends lost 7 bases and 0 bases respectively, with 15 bases between them. Per the germline V gene, CDR1 is MNHEY and CDR2 is SVGAGI. CDR3 length equals 15 residues. CDR3: CASIRTLHSNYGYTF. As DNA, the CDR3 is TGTGCCAGCATCCGGACTCTACACTCTAACTATGGCTACACCTTC.

The chain recombines TRBV5-1 with TRBJ1-2, with D maybe TRBD1 (5 bases). Germline V CDR1 and CDR2: SGHRS, YFSETQ. The V end was cut by 4 bases, the J end by 6 bases, with 13 bases between. The CDR3 covers 13 residues. CDR3 coding DNA: TGCGCCAGCAGCCCGGGGGGTGGCGATGGCTACACCTTC. As protein: CASSPGGGDGYTF.

The chain carries TRBV28 and TRBJ1-2, with 7 bases identical to TRBD1. Germline CDR1 MDHEN, CDR2 SYDVKM. There are 14 residues in the CDR3. V trimming: 6 bases; J trimming: 8 bases; junction bases outside the gene matches: 12. Here the CDR3 reads CASSPGTAVRGYTF. For the CDR3, the DNA is TGTGCCAGCAGCCCCGGGACAGCGGTGAGGGGCTACACCTTC.

V gene TRBV30 combines with J gene TRBJ1-2; TRBD1 aligns across 7 bases. J was trimmed by 4 bases and V by 3 bases; bases with no gene match: 5. From germline, CDR1 is GTSNPN and CDR2 SVGIG (reference sequence). The CDR3 is made up of 13 amino acids. CDR3 sequence (DNA): TGTGCCTGGAGACAGGGGATCATCTATGGCTACACCTTC. Protein: CAWRQGIIYGYTF. Variable domain in full (rest from reference TRBV30 and TRBJ1-2): SQTIHQWPATLVQPVGSPLSLECTVEGTSNPNLYWYRQAAGRGLQLLFYSVGIGQISSEVPQNLSASRPQDRQFILSSKKLLLSDSGFYLCAWRQGIIYGYTFGSGTRLTVV.

The genes are TRBV7-9 and TRBJ2-7, with TRBD2 matching over 10 bases. This CDR3 has 16 residues. The germline V gene has CDR1 SEHNR and CDR2 FQNEAQ (reference sequence). The ends lost 4 bases at V and 4 bases at J; junction bases unmatched: 10. The CDR3 bases are TGTGCCAGCAGCTCTTCTCAACTAGCGGGGAAGTACGAGCAGTACTTC. Protein sequence: CASSSSQLAGKYEQYF. The full variable domain, its missing parts supplied by reference TRBV7-9 and TRBJ2-7, is DTGVSQNPRHKITKRGQNVTFRCDPISEHNRLYWYRQTLGQGPEFLTYFQNEAQLEKSRLLSDRFSAERPKGSFSTLEIQRTEQGDSAMYLCASSSSQLAGKYEQYFGPGTRLTVT.

The V call is TRBV19, the J call TRBJ1-3, with 7 bases identical to TRBD1. The V segment lost 5 bases and the J segment 4 bases; nucleotides outside the gene matches: 14. CDR1 and CDR2 from the germline V gene are LNHDA and SQIVND (reference sequence). CDR3 length equals 17 residues. The chain's CDR3 is CASSARAGGRVGNTIYF. The CDR3 DNA follows: TGTGCCAGTAGTGCCCGGGCAGGGGGGCGAGTCGGAAACACCATATATTTT.

This chain links TRBV10-3 with TRBJ2-7; 9 bases line up with TRBD1. The J segment lost 4 bases and the V segment lost 11 bases, leaving 9 bases of the junction unmatched. The CDR3 extends over 13 amino acids. CDR1 ENHRY and CDR2 SYGVKD come from the germline V gene. The CDR3 nucleotides are TGTGCCTCACAGGGGGCCATAGGGTACGAGCAGTACTTC. It yields the protein CASQGAIGYEQYF.

Concerning this clone: This specimen includes other DNA sequences encoding the same CDR3. The J gene is TRBJ1-5, the V gene TRBV18; 9 positions match TRBD1. Trimming cost V 0 bases and J 2 bases; bases outside gene matches: 2. This CDR3 comprises 16 residues. CDR1 is KGHSH, CDR2 LQKENI, per germline. The CDR3 DNA sequence: TGTGCCAGCTCACCACCGGGACAGGGAGGCAATCAGCCCCAGCATTTT. The encoded protein is CASSPPGQGGNQPQHF.

The gene calls are TRBV2 and TRBJ2-7; TRBD1 agrees at 8 bases. The CDR3 is 19 amino acids. V dropped 3 bases and J dropped 2; count of bases not matched to a gene: 18. The germline CDR1 and CDR2 sequences are SNHLY and FYNNEI. DNA of the CDR3: TGTGCCAGCAGTGATTGGCGGGACAGGTCCTCGTCGTCGGCCTACGAGCAGTACTTC. Translation gives CASSDWRDRSSSSAYEQYF.

This chain links TRBV19 with TRBJ1-2; possible D gene TRBD1, 5 bases. Germline V CDR1 and CDR2: LNHDA, SQIVND (reference sequence). The V and J ends lost 3 bases and 4 bases respectively, with 12 bases between them. The CDR3 has 14 amino acids. The CDR3 loop reads CASSMDNPSYGYTF. The CDR3, as DNA: TGTGCCAGTAGTATGGACAATCCGTCCTATGGCTACACCTTC.